Below are 22 T cell receptor beta chains sequenced from a single sample in a study of blood T cell repertoires in COVID-19. Sequenced by immunoSEQ multiplex PCR; TCRdb stores in-frame clones only, minus some. Of 150,000 or so clones in the sample, over 70% were seen once. The sequencing sample was made of PBMCs or T cells enriched from blood (not recorded which). The receptors derive from a woman aged 55-70 years who had recovered from COVID-19.

The chain links TRBV7-9 to TRBJ1-4; TRBD1 matches at 9 bases. Germline-derived CDR1 and CDR2 are SEHNR and FQNEAQ (reference sequence). V was clipped by 3 bases and J by 6 bases; unmatched bases: 2. This CDR3 has 14 residues. The CDR3 protein is CASSFRDRDEKLFF. The DNA for the CDR3 is TGTGCCAGCAGCTTCCGGGACAGGGATGAAAAACTGTTTTTT.

The rearrangement uses TRBV5-1 and TRBJ1-1; D is possibly TRBD1 (5 bases). Germline assignment: CDR1 SGHRS and CDR2 YFSETQ. Trimming took 2 bases from V and 3 from J, leaving 11 bases between them. The CDR3 is made up of 14 amino acids. As DNA, the CDR3 is TGCGCCAGCAGCTTCCAAGGGGAAGACACTGAAGCTTTCTTT. Amino acids: CASSFQGEDTEAFF.

V and J are TRBV29-1 and TRBJ1-1; a weak D match, TRBD1 (6 bases). Germline CDR1 reads SQVTM; CDR2 reads ANQGSEA. The V gene lost 4 bases and the J gene lost 4 bases, with 16 bases spanning the gap. The CDR3 is made up of 14 amino acids. This CDR3 is CSVVGRAGVTEAFF. The CDR3 nucleotides are TGCAGCGTTGTAGGTCGGGCAGGGGTCACTGAAGCTTTCTTT.

V is TRBV6-4 and J is TRBJ2-3; 9 positions agree with TRBD2. The CDR3 runs 16 residues. V trimming: 2 bases; J trimming: 4 bases; junction bases outside the gene matches: 7. Germline loops: CDR1 MRHNA, CDR2 SNTAGT. CDR3 amino acids: CASSDLPGLASDTQYF. Here the CDR3 DNA reads TGTGCCAGCAGTGACCTTCCGGGACTAGCATCAGATACGCAGTATTTT.

This clone was observed a handful of times. Additional DNA sequences in this sample encode the identical CDR3. V gene TRBV2 combines with J gene TRBJ2-3, with TRBD1 matching over 7 bases. J was trimmed by 2 bases and V by 4 bases; bases with no gene match: 6. This CDR3 is built from 15 residues. The germline V gene encodes CDR1 SNHLY and CDR2 FYNNEI. The CDR3 sequence is CASSVRGSYTDTQYF. The CDR3 nucleotides read TGTGCCAGCAGTGTCAGGGGGAGTTACACAGATACGCAGTATTTT.

V gene TRBV7-3 combines with J gene TRBJ2-3, with TRBD1 matching over 9 bases. The V segment lost 5 bases and the J segment 3 bases; nucleotides outside the gene matches: 6. The CDR3 has 15 amino acids. Germline V gene lookup returns CDR1 SGHTA and CDR2 FQGTGA. Here the CDR3 DNA reads TGTGCCAGCAGCAGGACCGGGACAGGGACAGATACGCAGTATTTT. Its protein product is CASSRTGTGTDTQYF.

The V and J genes are TRBV19 and TRBJ1-4; 12 bases agree with TRBD1. This CDR3 has 17 amino acids. The V segment lost 4 bases and the J segment 2 bases; nucleotides outside the gene matches: 5. The germline V gene encodes CDR1 LNHDA and CDR2 SQIVND (reference sequence). Here the CDR3 DNA reads TGTGCCAGTAGTAGTAGGGACAGGGGGCCGACTAATGAAAAACTGTTTTTT. Its protein product is CASSSRDRGPTNEKLFF.

The rearrangement joins TRBV29-1 to TRBJ2-7; D remains unclear. Per germline, CDR1 SQVTM and CDR2 ANQGSEA. Deletions cut 0 bases from V and 7 bases from J, with 16 bases between. The CDR3 is 14 residues long. CDR3 DNA sequence: TGCAGCGTTGAAGATCCTAGACGTACAATGGAGCAGTACTTC. This translates into CSVEDPRRTMEQYF.

V is TRBV2 and J is TRBJ1-6, with 8 bases aligning to TRBD1. Trimming at V came to 6 bases and at J to 7 bases, leaving 8 bases not matched to a gene. CDR1 is SNHLY and CDR2 is FYNNEI in the germline V gene. The CDR3 contains 15 residues. The CDR3 region is CASSPPGQENSPLHF. In DNA form, the CDR3 reads TGTGCCAGCAGCCCCCCGGGACAGGAGAATTCACCCCTCCACTTT.

The chain has TRBV19 and TRBJ2-1, with 8 bases that match TRBD1. Trimming removed 4 bases from V and 5 bases from J; junction bases left unmatched: 13. CDR1 LNHDA and CDR2 SQIVND come from the germline V gene (reference sequence). CDR3 length equals 17 residues. The DNA of the CDR3 is TGTGCCAGTAGTAGGGAGACAGGGGAGATCGGAGACAATGAGCAGTTCTTC. It codes for CASSRETGEIGDNEQFF.

The V and J genes are TRBV5-1 and TRBJ2-3, with TRBD2 identical over 9 bases. Germline CDR1 SGHRS, CDR2 YFSETQ. The CDR3 spans 17 residues. V lost 4 bases, J lost 1 base, and 10 bases stayed unmatched. The CDR3 spells CASSPHGAGGGTDTQYF. In DNA, the CDR3 is TGCGCCAGCAGCCCCCACGGGGCGGGGGGGGGCACAGATACGCAGTATTTT.

This clone showed up just a few times. The rearrangement uses TRBV10-3 and TRBJ1-1; D remains ambiguous. In germline, CDR1 is ENHRY, CDR2 SYGVKD. The V end lost 2 bases, the J end lost 1 base, and 5 bases lay between the germline ends. The CDR3 consists of 13 residues. The CDR3, as DNA: TGTGCCATCAGTGAGGCGGCGAACACTGAAGCTTTCTTT. Translated: CAISEAANTEAFF.

J is TRBJ1-1 and V is TRBV12-2; the D call of TRBD1 is as the table states it, not checked on the DNA. TRBV12-2 constitutes a pseudogene. This CDR3 has 16 residues. Here the CDR3 reads CASRAGQLPMNTEAFF. Written as DNA, the CDR3 is TGTGCAAGTCGCGCAGGACAGCTACCTATGAACACTGAAGCTTTCTTT.

This chain's CDR3 is CASSLVSETQYF. The CDR3 DNA follows: TGTGCCAGCAGCTTGGTCTCGGAGACCCAGTACTTC. The rearrangement joins TRBV5-6 to TRBJ2-5; D call uncertain. CDR1 SGHDT and CDR2 YYEEEE come from the germline V gene. The CDR3 covers 12 residues. V lost 0 bases and J lost 5, with 5 bases in between.

This chain connects TRBV3-1 (or the pseudogene TRBV3-2) to TRBJ1-4, with a possible D match to TRBD1 (5 bases). Germline V gene lookup returns CDR1 LGHDT and CDR2 YNNKEL (reference sequence). The V and J ends lost 0 bases and 14 bases respectively, with 10 bases between them. There are 12 residues in the CDR3. The CDR3 sequence is CASSQERGGLFF. The DNA for the CDR3 is TGTGCCAGCAGCCAAGAAAGGGGTGGGCTGTTTTTT.

The chain uses TRBV5-1 and TRBJ2-1; 7 positions agree with TRBD2. This CDR3 has 14 amino acids. Germline values: CDR1 SGHRS, CDR2 YFSETQ. The junction had 5 bases not matched to a gene; V was cut back by 2 bases and J by 6 bases. Here the CDR3 DNA reads TGCGCCAGCAGCTTAAGGGACTATCCCAATGAGCAGTTCTTC. It encodes CASSLRDYPNEQFF.

In this sample, this clone turned up a few times. The rearrangement uses TRBV11-2 and TRBJ2-7; D possibly corresponds to TRBD2 (6 bases). Trimming removed 7 bases at V and 0 bases at J, with 19 bases between. The CDR3 totals 16 residues. Germline CDR1 and CDR2: SGHAT and FQNNGV. The CDR3 protein is CASNDPGGSLSYEQYF. CDR3 coding DNA: TGTGCCAGCAACGATCCTGGGGGGTCCCTCTCCTACGAGCAGTACTTC.

V is TRBV18 and J is TRBJ1-4; TRBD1 aligns across 8 bases. The CDR3 has 15 amino acids. Germline trimming cut 2 bases from V and 4 bases from J; bases unmatched to any gene: 3. The V gene's germline CDR1 is KGHSH and CDR2 LQKENI. DNA for the CDR3: TGTGCCAGCTCACCAAAGGGACAGGTTAATGAAAAACTGTTTTTT. Its translation: CASSPKGQVNEKLFF.

The chain combines TRBV18 with TRBJ2-7; TRBD1 agrees at 10 bases. V shed 6 bases and J 2 bases; nucleotides not matched to a gene: 10. CDR3 size: 16 residues. Germline CDR1 reads KGHSH; CDR2 reads LQKENI. CDR3 loop: CASSTGTGEWTYEQYF. As DNA, the CDR3 is TGTGCCAGCTCCACCGGGACAGGGGAGTGGACCTACGAGCAGTACTTC. Full variable domain (remainder filled in from reference TRBV18 and TRBJ2-7): NAGVMQNPRHLVRRRGQEARLRCSPMKGHSHVYWYRQLPEEGLKFMVYLQKENIIDESGMPKERFSAEFPKEGPSILRIQQVVRGDSAAYFCASSTGTGEWTYEQYFGPGTRLTVT.

CDR3 region: CASSYSFTVQDYGYTF. In DNA, the CDR3 is TGTGCCAGCAGTTACTCGTTCACAGTCCAGGACTATGGCTACACCTTC. The chain has TRBV6-5 and TRBJ1-2; D is ambiguous. Between the trimmed V and J ends, which lost 0 bases and 3 bases, there was a span of 14 bases. The germline V gene encodes CDR1 MNHEY and CDR2 SVGAGI. The CDR3 has 16 amino acids.

This clone was counted between two and nine times. The gene calls are TRBV10-1 and TRBJ2-5, with TRBD2 matching over 13 bases. The J segment lost 3 bases and the V segment lost 6 bases, leaving 4 bases of the junction unmatched. Germline lookup yields CDR1 WNHNN and CDR2 SYGVQD (reference sequence). The CDR3 loop spans 15 amino acids. Written as DNA, the CDR3 is TGCGCCAGCAGCGGGACTAGCGGGGAGGAAGAGACCCAGTACTTC. This gives the protein CASSGTSGEEETQYF.

This clone occurred once. CDR3 in DNA: TGTGCCAGTAGTACCGTAGCGGGGGGGCTCGGTACGCAGTATTTT. This gives the protein CASSTVAGGLGTQYF. The chain has TRBV19 and TRBJ2-3, with 11 bases aligning to TRBD2. With 4 bases clipped from V and 8 bases from J, the junction kept 8 bases outside the gene matches. Germline-derived CDR1 and CDR2 are LNHDA and SQIVND (reference sequence). The CDR3 sequence is 15 residues long. Based on the CDR3 plus reference TRBV19 and TRBJ2-3, the full variable domain is DGGITQSPKYLFRKEGQNVTLSCEQNLNHDAMYWYRQDPGQGLRLIYYSQIVNDFQKGDIAEGYSVSREKKESFPLTVTSAQKNPTAFYLCASSTVAGGLGTQYFGPGTRLTVL.